This entry describes one T cell receptor (beta chain). Its antigen is as yet unknown. These data are taken from a study of OX40 agonist ivuxolimab in advanced cancers. The CDR3 is 15 amino acids. Germline V CDR1 and CDR2: SGHDN, FVKESK. Trimming removed 4 bases from V and 3 bases from J, with 15 bases in between. Assay: immunoSEQ multiplex PCR; the TCRdb copy retains only in-frame clones and omits some. The data show about 93,000 clones, about 90% seen once. Study-wide points: At 0.1 to 3.0 mg/kg, CD4+ and CD8+ blood T cells expanded clonally by week 6.

The genes are TRBV14 and TRBJ1-2; D possibly corresponds to TRBD1 (5 bases). This TCR came from an adult with an advanced solid tumor such as melanoma, head and neck, liver or kidney cancer. The sequencing used CD4+ or CD8+ T cells sorted from blood, collected in a trial of the OX40 agonist ivuxolimab. The CDR3 loop reads CASSPTTGVYYGYTF. The CDR3 region has the DNA TGTGCCAGCAGCCCTACCACAGGAGTTTACTATGGCTACACCTTC.